The clone carrying this T cell receptor (beta chain) turned up a few times. This entry belongs to a study of blood T cells in healthy people across ages. Per the germline V gene, CDR1 is LGHNT and CDR2 is FRNRAP. The ends lost 5 bases at V and 5 bases at J; junction bases unmatched: 4. This CDR3 is 13 amino acids long. Using a J-beta primer mix together with a sample-barcoded 5' primer, a second PCR was run for about 6 to 12 cycles. TCRdb re-derived calls from the 5' RACE reads in MiXCR, one entry per CDR3 protein. Among some 1.5 million distinct CDR3 sequences listed, 25% to 30% were seen once. The chain employs TRBV12-5 and TRBJ2-5; 8 bases line up with TRBD1. The specimen sequenced was blood. This clonotype was obtained from a woman aged 25 to 45 in good health. The DNA for the CDR3 is TGTGCTAGTGGTCTGACAGGGGTGGAGACCCAGTACTTC. Translated: CASGLTGVETQYF.